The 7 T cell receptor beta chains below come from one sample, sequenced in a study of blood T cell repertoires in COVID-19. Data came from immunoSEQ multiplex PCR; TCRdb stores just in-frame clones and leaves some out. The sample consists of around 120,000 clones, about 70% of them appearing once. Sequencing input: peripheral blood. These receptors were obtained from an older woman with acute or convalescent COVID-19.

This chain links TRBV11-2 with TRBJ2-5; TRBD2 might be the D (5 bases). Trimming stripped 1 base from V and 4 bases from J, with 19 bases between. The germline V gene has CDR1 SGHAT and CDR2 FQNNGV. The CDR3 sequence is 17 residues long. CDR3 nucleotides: TGTGCCAGCAGCTTAGGGACGCGCGGCGGGTCCCTAGAGACCCAGTACTTC. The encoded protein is CASSLGTRGGSLETQYF. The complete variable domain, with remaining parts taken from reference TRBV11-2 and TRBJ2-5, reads EAGVAQSPRYKIIEKRQSVAFWCNPISGHATLYWYQQILGQGPKLLIQFQNNGVVDDSQLPKDRFSAERLKGVDSTLKIQPAKLEDSAVYLCASSLGTRGGSLETQYFGPGTRLLVL.

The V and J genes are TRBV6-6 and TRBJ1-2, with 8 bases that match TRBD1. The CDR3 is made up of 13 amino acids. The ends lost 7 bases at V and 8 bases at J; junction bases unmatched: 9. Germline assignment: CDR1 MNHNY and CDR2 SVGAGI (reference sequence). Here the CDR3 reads CASTLLDRDGYTF. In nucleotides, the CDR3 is TGTGCCAGCACCCTACTGGACAGGGACGGCTACACCTTC.

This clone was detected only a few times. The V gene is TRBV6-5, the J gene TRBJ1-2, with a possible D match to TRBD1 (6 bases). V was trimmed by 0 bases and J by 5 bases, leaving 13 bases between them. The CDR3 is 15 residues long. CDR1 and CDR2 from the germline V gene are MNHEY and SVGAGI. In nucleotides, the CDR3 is TGTGCCAGCAGTTACTCGATGACAGGCGTTTATGGCTACACCTTC. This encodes CASSYSMTGVYGYTF.

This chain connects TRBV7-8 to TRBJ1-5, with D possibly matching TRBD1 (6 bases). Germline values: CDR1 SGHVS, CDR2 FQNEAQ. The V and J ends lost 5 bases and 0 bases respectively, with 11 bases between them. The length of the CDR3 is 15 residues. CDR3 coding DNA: TGTGCCAGCAGCAAAACAGGGAATAGCAATCAGCCCCAGCATTTT. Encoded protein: CASSKTGNSNQPQHF.

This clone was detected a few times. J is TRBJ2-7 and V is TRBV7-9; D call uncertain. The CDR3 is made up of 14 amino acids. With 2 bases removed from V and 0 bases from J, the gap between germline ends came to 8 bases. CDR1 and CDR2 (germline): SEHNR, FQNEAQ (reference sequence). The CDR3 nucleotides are TGTGCCAGCAGCTTATCTACCCTCTCCTACGAGCAGTACTTC. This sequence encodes CASSLSTLSYEQYF.

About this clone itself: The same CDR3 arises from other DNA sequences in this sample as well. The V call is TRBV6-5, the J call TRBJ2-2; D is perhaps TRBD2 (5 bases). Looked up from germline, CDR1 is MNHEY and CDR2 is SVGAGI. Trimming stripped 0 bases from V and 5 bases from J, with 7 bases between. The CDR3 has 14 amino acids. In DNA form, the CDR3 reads TGTGCCAGCAGTTACTCGAGCGGAACCGGGGAGCTGTTTTTT. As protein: CASSYSSGTGELFF.

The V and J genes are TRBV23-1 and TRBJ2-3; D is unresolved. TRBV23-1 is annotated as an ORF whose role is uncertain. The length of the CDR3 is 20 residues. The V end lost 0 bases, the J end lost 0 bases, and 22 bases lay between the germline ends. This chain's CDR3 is CASSQSRSHSTTPSTDTQYF. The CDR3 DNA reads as TGCGCCAGCAGTCAATCTCGGTCCCATTCAACGACACCTAGCACAGATACGCAGTATTTT.